This TCR beta chain was sequenced during a study of graft-versus-host responses after intestinal transplantation. V was trimmed by 3 bases and J by 4 bases, leaving 13 bases between them. Germline V gives CDR1 SGHRS, CDR2 YFSETQ. The CDR3 contains 14 residues. This clone was counted a few times. The protocol was immunoSEQ multiplex PCR, while the TCRdb copy is restricted to in-frame clones and leaves out a portion. This table holds 20,000 to 25,000 clones, about 45% found once. The chain has TRBV5-1 and TRBJ1-1; D possibly corresponds to TRBD1 (5 bases). The source is a human patient who received an intestinal transplant. Specimen: alloreactive CD4+ T cells from a mixed lymphocyte reaction culture, collected before intestinal transplant. As for subset: CFSE-low proliferating T cells sorted from roughly six-day pre-transplant mixed lymphocyte reaction (GvH or HvG direction). CDR3 sequence: CASSWLGASTEAFF. CDR3 DNA: TGCGCCAGCAGCTGGTTAGGGGCCAGCACTGAAGCTTTCTTT.